The clone carrying this T cell receptor beta chain was detected a few times. The antigen remains unidentified. This may arise from a read error, as a much more abundant clone is one base away. This entry comes from a study of molecular identifiers for immune sequencing clone quantification. Study-wide results and limits: For effector cells, clones above 20 RNA copies held over 99% of molecules; for naive cells, under 1%.

Methods described previously, with TCR primers listed, were used for bulk TCR libraries. TCRdb reprocessed the PCR reads via MiXCR and lists one record per CDR3 protein. The repertoire includes some 10,000 distinct CDR3 sequences, approximately 19% of them detected once, and more than 1.1% sits in the top ten. Libraries of naive CD8 cells were prepared from around 18,000 to 910,000 sorted cells using 10%, 30% or 50% RNA. Germline V gives CDR1 MDHEN, CDR2 SYDVKM. The CDR3 runs to 17 residues. The sequence came from a human donor in good health. Some libraries in this study had Jurkat cell RNA spiked in. V gene TRBV28 combines with J gene TRBJ2-3; 9 nucleotides match TRBD2. What was sequenced was naive CD8+ T cells from blood, with Jurkat cell RNA spiked in. Subset reported: FACS-sorted CD8+CD4-CCR7+CD45RA+ naive T cells. The DNA of the CDR3 is TGTGCCAGCGGTTTTTCATTCGCGGGAGGGCCCACAGATACGCAGTATTTT. This codes for CASGFSFAGGPTDTQYF.